The 22 T cell receptor beta chains below come from one sample, sequenced in a study of CD8 T cells in Susac syndrome. With random hexamers, reverse transcription was performed on about 0.5 to 1 ug of RNA. TCRdb processed the immunoSEQ multiplex PCR reads anew with MiXCR; each CDR3 protein has one entry. This sample has some 150,000 distinct CDR3 sequences; approximately 95% occur once, and the top ten carry over 0.25%. Sequences were obtained from CD8+ T cells from PBMCs. The source of these receptors is a human donor in good health.

This chain joins TRBV20-1 and TRBJ2-1; TRBD1 agrees at 8 bases. Unmatched junction bases numbered 5, after V lost 0 bases and J lost 7 bases. The V gene's germline CDR1 is DFQATT and CDR2 SNEGSKA (reference sequence). This CDR3 is built from 14 residues. In DNA, the CDR3 is TGCAGTGCTAGAGATCAGGGGGCGCTTAATGAGCAGTTCTTC. Its protein product is CSARDQGALNEQFF.

The chain links TRBV7-9 to TRBJ1-1, with D possibly matching TRBD1 (6 bases). Trimming removed 9 bases at V and 2 bases at J, with 16 bases between. The germline V gene encodes CDR1 SEHNR and CDR2 FQNEAQ (reference sequence). The CDR3 sequence is 14 residues long. The CDR3 bases are TGTGCCAGTGGGGGCCTTCAGGGAAACACTGAAGCTTTCTTT. Translating gives CASGGLQGNTEAFF.

A single count supports this clonotype. The chain recombines TRBV27 with TRBJ2-7; D is undetermined. Germline CDR1 reads MNHEY; CDR2 reads SMNVEV (reference sequence). This CDR3 is 15 amino acids long. Trimming took 0 bases from V and 2 from J, leaving 11 bases between them. The CDR3 loop is CASSLSGFGTYEQYF. The CDR3 nucleotides are TGTGCCAGCAGTTTATCAGGGTTTGGCACCTACGAGCAGTACTTC.

The chain has TRBV20-1 and TRBJ2-7; 9 nucleotides align to TRBD2. Germline assignment: CDR1 DFQATT and CDR2 SNEGSKA (reference sequence). This CDR3 comprises 17 residues. With 4 bases clipped from V and 0 bases from J, the junction kept 13 bases outside the gene matches. This CDR3 reads CSATLRGGSGSSYEQYF. CDR3 bases: TGCAGTGCTACCCTCCGGGGTGGTAGCGGGAGCTCCTACGAGCAGTACTTC.

The rearrangement uses TRBV7-3 and TRBJ2-1; TRBD2 matches 7 bases. Germline values: CDR1 SGHTA, CDR2 FQGTGA. The length of the CDR3 is 14 residues. V dropped 2 bases and J dropped 8; count of bases not matched to a gene: 6. The CDR3 reads CASSLWDYGDEQFF. The CDR3 DNA sequence: TGTGCCAGCAGCTTATGGGACTATGGAGATGAGCAGTTCTTC.

The rearrangement uses TRBV27 and TRBJ2-7; 8 bases align to TRBD2. Germline V gene data show CDR1 as MNHEY and CDR2 as SMNVEV (reference sequence). The J segment lost 3 bases and the V segment lost 3 bases, leaving 4 bases of the junction unmatched. The CDR3 length is 14 residues. The CDR3 nucleotides are TGTGCCAGCAGTTTTAAGCGGGAGAGCTACGAGCAGTACTTC. Translation gives CASSFKRESYEQYF.

This clonotype was observed a few times. The chain employs TRBV29-1 and TRBJ2-7; weak D call: TRBD1 (6 bases). Looked up from germline, CDR1 is SQVTM and CDR2 is ANQGSEA. Trimming stripped 4 bases from V and 0 bases from J, with 13 bases between. The CDR3 loop spans 14 amino acids. Here the CDR3 reads CSVARDKSSYEQYF. The CDR3 nucleotides are TGCAGCGTTGCCCGGGACAAGAGCTCCTACGAGCAGTACTTC.

The V call is TRBV27, the J call TRBJ2-2; D gene unclear. Trimming pared 5 bases from V and 7 bases from J, leaving 8 bases between. From germline, CDR1 is MNHEY and CDR2 SMNVEV (reference sequence). There are 12 residues in the CDR3. The chain's CDR3 is CASSLSVGELFF. The CDR3 bases are TGTGCCAGCAGTCTGAGCGTCGGGGAGCTGTTTTTT.

V usage is TRBV27 and J usage is TRBJ1-1, with D uncertain. CDR3 length: 11 amino acids. Trimming removed 7 bases at V and 2 bases at J, with 5 bases between. From germline, CDR1 is MNHEY and CDR2 SMNVEV (reference sequence). The CDR3 region is CASKRNTEAFF. Written as DNA, the CDR3 is TGTGCCAGCAAGAGAAACACTGAAGCTTTCTTT.

The V gene is TRBV27, the J gene TRBJ1-2; D unresolved. This CDR3 is built from 13 residues. V lost 8 bases and J lost 3, with 13 bases in between. Germline V gene data show CDR1 as MNHEY and CDR2 as SMNVEV (reference sequence). In DNA, the CDR3 is TGTGCCAGCTATGATGGCGGCTACTATGGCTACACCTTC. Translating gives CASYDGGYYGYTF.

This chain joins TRBV5-4 and TRBJ2-6; D is unclear. V gave up 1 base and J gave up 0 bases, with 11 bases separating them. Germline V gene lookup returns CDR1 SGHNT and CDR2 YYREEE (reference sequence). The CDR3 has 17 amino acids. CDR3 in DNA: TGTGCCAGCAGCTTGCCCCAGTTTAACTCTGGGGCCAACGTCCTGACTTTC. The encoded protein is CASSLPQFNSGANVLTF.

Written as DNA, the CDR3 is TGCGCCAGCAGATCCATCCCCATCAGACAGGGAAGGGACACTGAAGCTTTCTTT. This gives the protein CASRSIPIRQGRDTEAFF. The V gene is TRBV23-1, the J gene TRBJ1-1, with 7 bases that match TRBD1. TRBV23-1 is treated as an ORF (open reading frame) with a function not yet certain. This CDR3 spans 18 amino acids. The V segment lost 6 bases and the J segment 3 bases; nucleotides outside the gene matches: 19.

V usage is TRBV15 and J usage is TRBJ2-1; 8 bases line up with TRBD1. This CDR3 is 15 amino acids long. Germline V gene lookup returns CDR1 LNHNV and CDR2 YYDKDF (reference sequence). V gave up 2 bases and J gave up 6 bases; unmatched junction bases: 6. CDR3 nucleotides: TGTGCCACCAGCAGATCCCGGACAGGGCCCAATGAGCAGTTCTTC. This translates into CATSRSRTGPNEQFF. The complete variable domain, with remaining parts taken from reference TRBV15 and TRBJ2-1, reads DAMVIQNPRYQVTQFGKPVTLSCSQTLNHNVMYWYQQKSSQAPKLLFHYYDKDFNNEADTPDNFQSRRPNTSFCFLDIRSPGLGDTAMYLCATSRSRTGPNEQFFGPGTRLTVL.

The V call is TRBV28, the J call TRBJ2-3, with a weak D call TRBD1 (7 bases). CDR1 MDHEN and CDR2 SYDVKM come from the germline V gene. The CDR3 is 18 amino acids. Trimming left V 0 bases short and J 5 bases short, with 21 bases between. The CDR3 DNA is TGTGCCAGCAGTTTATGGGGGGGACAGTCACCTCGGGGAGATACGCAGTATTTT. As protein: CASSLWGGQSPRGDTQYF.

The gene calls are TRBV19 and TRBJ2-7; D may be TRBD1 (5 bases). Germline V gene data show CDR1 as LNHDA and CDR2 as SQIVND (reference sequence). This CDR3 contains 13 residues. Trimming stripped 5 bases from V and 0 bases from J, with 8 bases between. The CDR3 protein is CASSYQGSYEQYF. The CDR3 nucleotides read TGTGCCAGTAGTTACCAGGGCTCCTACGAGCAGTACTTC.

The chain has TRBV24-1 and TRBJ2-2, with D hard to call. CDR1 KGHDR and CDR2 SFDVKD come from the germline V gene. V shed 1 base and J shed 8 bases, with 10 bases lying between them. CDR3 length: 14 amino acids. The CDR3 reads CATSDLPAGGELFF. CDR3 sequence (DNA): TGTGCCACCAGTGATTTACCAGCCGGGGGGGAGCTGTTTTTT.

CDR3 nucleotides: TGTGCCAGCAGCGGGACAGGGTTGGCGGACACTGAAGCTTTCTTT. It translates to CASSGTGLADTEAFF. V gene TRBV9 combines with J gene TRBJ1-1, with 8 nucleotides matching TRBD1. This CDR3 is built from 15 residues. V trimming: 3 bases; J trimming: 3 bases; junction bases outside the gene matches: 7. Germline CDR1 and CDR2: SGDLS and YYNGEE.

The chain joins TRBV7-9 to TRBJ2-3, with D unresolved. The CDR3 loop spans 13 amino acids. Per germline, CDR1 SEHNR and CDR2 FQNEAQ (reference sequence). V lost 7 bases to trimming and J lost 4 bases, with 12 bases between them. The CDR3 loop is CASIEPGPDTQYF. DNA of the CDR3: TGTGCCAGCATCGAACCCGGCCCAGATACGCAGTATTTT.

The chain employs TRBV13 and TRBJ2-7; unclear D gene. Germline V lookup: CDR1 PRHDT, CDR2 FYEKMQ (reference sequence). Trimming removed 5 bases at V and 3 bases at J, with 11 bases between. The CDR3 has 13 amino acids. This CDR3 reads CASSQTSYYEQYF. CDR3 nucleotide sequence: TGTGCCAGCAGCCAAACAAGTTACTACGAGCAGTACTTC.

The rearrangement joins TRBV28 to TRBJ2-5, with 9 bases matching TRBD2. The V and J ends lost 6 bases and 5 bases, in that order; junction bases with no gene match: 13. Germline CDR1 MDHEN, CDR2 SYDVKM. This CDR3 is 16 amino acids long. CDR3 in amino acids: CASSTRLADRDETQYF. The CDR3 nucleotides read TGTGCCAGCAGCACCCGACTAGCGGACCGAGATGAGACCCAGTACTTC.

The J gene is TRBJ2-7, the V gene TRBV20-1, with D uncertain. With 2 bases removed from V and 3 bases from J, the gap between germline ends came to 8 bases. The CDR3 has 12 amino acids. CDR1 is DFQATT and CDR2 is SNEGSKA in the germline V gene (reference sequence). The CDR3 sequence is CSARKDGYEQYF. In DNA, the CDR3 is TGCAGTGCTAGAAAGGACGGCTACGAGCAGTACTTC.

J is TRBJ1-2 and V is TRBV20-1; D is ambiguous. In germline, CDR1 is DFQATT, CDR2 SNEGSKA (reference sequence). The germline V and J ends were trimmed by 6 bases and 7 bases, with 6 bases remaining between them. The CDR3 consists of 9 residues. The CDR3 nucleotides read TGCAGTGCATCAGGTGGCTACACCTTC. Its protein is CSASGGYTF.